This is a list of T cell receptor beta chains from one sample in a study of cytomegalovirus exposure and HLA in healthy donors. The repertoire was sequenced with immunoSEQ multiplex PCR; TCRdb's copy has only in-frame clones and lacks some. The sample has 90,000 to 120,000 clones, about 72% seen once. Input material: PBMCs. Receptor source: a man aged 18 to 29 in good health and CMV-seronegative. CDR3s include the opening cysteine and the closing phenylalanine or tryptophan. Fields, in order: V gene, J gene, clone size, D gene, CDR3 protein, CDR3 DNA. The D gene is left open where the match is weak. A row's size may be missing; if present it is once, few, many or a size class.

v_call: TRBV6-1
j_call: TRBJ2-6
clone_size: few
d_call: -
cdr3_aa: CASIPSRFNVLTF
cdr3_nt: TGTGCCAGCATTCCTAGTCGGTTCAACGTCCTGACTTTC

v_call: TRBV6-5
j_call: TRBJ2-7
clone_size: -
d_call: -
cdr3_aa: CASSYRPQLVWEQYF
cdr3_nt: TGTGCCAGCAGTTACCGCCCCCAACTGGTTTGGGAGCAGTACTTC

v_call: TRBV29-1
j_call: TRBJ2-1
clone_size: -
d_call: -
cdr3_aa: CSVQAGTSTYNEQFF
cdr3_nt: TGCAGCGTCCAGGCCGGGACATCGACCTACAATGAGCAGTTCTTC

v_call: TRBV6-1
j_call: TRBJ1-1
clone_size: -
d_call: TRBD1
cdr3_aa: CASSEQTGMNTEAFF
cdr3_nt: TGTGCCAGCAGTGAGCAGACAGGGATGAACACTGAAGCTTTCTTT

v_call: TRBV2
j_call: TRBJ1-6
clone_size: -
d_call: -
cdr3_aa: CASSEGRGRHPSYNSPLHF
cdr3_nt: TGTGCCAGCAGTGAAGGTAGGGGCAGGCACCCTTCCTATAATTCACCCCTCCACTTT

v_call: TRBV6-1
j_call: TRBJ1-1
clone_size: -
d_call: -
cdr3_aa: CASSEWRGAFF
cdr3_nt: TGTGCCAGCAGTGAATGGAGAGGCGCTTTCTTT

v_call: TRBV7-6
j_call: TRBJ2-1
clone_size: -
d_call: TRBD2
cdr3_aa: CASSLIGGGAGNEQFF
cdr3_nt: TGTGCCAGCAGCCTTATCGGCGGGGGGGCAGGGAATGAGCAGTTCTTC

v_call: TRBV6-1
j_call: TRBJ1-3
clone_size: -
d_call: -
cdr3_aa: CASHTEGYSGNTIYF
cdr3_nt: TGTGCCAGCCACACAGAGGGCTACTCTGGAAACACCATATATTTT

v_call: TRBV15
j_call: TRBJ1-1
clone_size: -
d_call: TRBD1
cdr3_aa: CATSTQTGPTEAFF
cdr3_nt: TGTGCCACCAGCACACAGACAGGGCCCACTGAAGCTTTCTTT

v_call: TRBV9
j_call: TRBJ1-1
clone_size: -
d_call: -
cdr3_aa: CASSVNGAPNTEAFF
cdr3_nt: TGTGCCAGCAGCGTTAATGGGGCTCCGAACACTGAAGCTTTCTTT

v_call: TRBV7-3
j_call: TRBJ2-1
clone_size: once
d_call: -
cdr3_aa: CASSSAGRGGEQFF
cdr3_nt: TGTGCCAGCAGCTCGGCGGGCCGTGGTGGTGAGCAGTTCTTC

v_call: TRBV6-5
j_call: TRBJ2-5
clone_size: -
d_call: TRBD2
cdr3_aa: CASSPSGPQETQYF
cdr3_nt: TGTGCCAGCAGCCCTAGCGGGCCCCAAGAGACCCAGTACTTC

v_call: TRBV5-1
j_call: TRBJ2-5
clone_size: -
d_call: TRBD1
cdr3_aa: CASSLDRGQQETQYF
cdr3_nt: TGCGCCAGCAGCTTGGACAGGGGGCAACAAGAGACCCAGTACTTC

v_call: TRBV6-6
j_call: TRBJ2-7
clone_size: -
d_call: -
cdr3_aa: CASSYSAEGYEQYF
cdr3_nt: TGTGCCAGCAGTTACTCGGCCGAGGGATACGAGCAGTACTTC

v_call: TRBV28
j_call: TRBJ1-1
clone_size: once
d_call: TRBD1
cdr3_aa: CASSLTGMNTEAFF
cdr3_nt: TGTGCCAGCAGTTTGACAGGGATGAACACTGAAGCTTTCTTT

v_call: TRBV4-3
j_call: TRBJ2-3
clone_size: -
d_call: TRBD1
cdr3_aa: CASSQEGRDRALTDTQYF
cdr3_nt: TGCGCCAGCAGCCAAGAGGGCCGGGACAGGGCTTTAACAGATACGCAGTATTTT

v_call: TRBV7-9
j_call: TRBJ1-1
clone_size: -
d_call: -
cdr3_aa: CASSLAGVGGLAEAFF
cdr3_nt: TGTGCCAGCAGCTTAGCTGGGGTTGGGGGCCTCGCTGAAGCTTTCTTT

v_call: TRBV7-9
j_call: TRBJ2-1
clone_size: once
d_call: TRBD2
cdr3_aa: CASSYPFSGGYNEQFF
cdr3_nt: TGTGCCAGCAGCTACCCATTTAGCGGGGGGTACAATGAGCAGTTCTTC

v_call: TRBV5-6
j_call: TRBJ2-3
clone_size: -
d_call: -
cdr3_aa: CASSLPAITTDTQYF
cdr3_nt: TGTGCCAGCAGCTTGCCCGCGATAACGACAGATACGCAGTATTTT

v_call: TRBV5-6
j_call: TRBJ2-2
clone_size: -
d_call: -
cdr3_aa: CASSLRPGVRTGELFF
cdr3_nt: TGTGCCAGCAGCCTTCGCCCAGGGGTTCGCACCGGGGAGCTGTTTTTT